This T cell receptor (beta chain) appears in the sequencing data of a study of cytomegalovirus exposure and HLA in healthy donors. The germline V and J ends were trimmed by 6 bases and 1 base, with 11 bases remaining between them. CDR1 SQVTM and CDR2 ANQGSEA come from the germline V gene. The CDR3 is 13 residues long. The PCR was carried out with 60 Vbeta primers and 13 Jbeta primers. TCRdb's table, derived via immunoSEQ multiplex PCR, lists solely in-frame clones and lacks some. The data show 220,000 or so clones, more than 65% seen once. All donors participated as healthy donors of bone marrow. This sequence originates from a woman in her twenties or thirties in good health and CMV-seronegative. The chain combines TRBV29-1 with TRBJ2-3, with D possibly matching TRBD1 (6 bases). Sequencing input: PBMCs. The CDR3 nucleotides are TGCAGCGTGGAATGGACAGGCACAGATACGCAGTATTTT. This translates into CSVEWTGTDTQYF.